A single sample gave rise to the 5 T cell receptor beta chains below, sequenced in a study of T cells in Graves' hyperthyroidism and ophthalmopathy. Researchers amplified the TCR beta CDR3 regions from RNA transcripts. A set of HTBI primers served as the primers for a first-round RT-PCR of the TCR CDR3. One entry per CDR3 protein results from TCRdb running MiXCR on the multiplex PCR reads. The sample has hundreds of thousands of distinct CDR3 sequences; around 14% are singletons. The sequenced sample was blood. The receptors come from a young woman with Graves' hyperthyroidism.

With respect to this clonotype: A much larger clonotype is one base distant, so this may be a read error. This chain connects TRBV20-1 to TRBJ2-5; D is possibly TRBD1 or TRBD2 (5 bases each). This CDR3 is 11 amino acids long. Germline loops: CDR1 DFQATT, CDR2 SNEGSKA (reference sequence). For the CDR3, the DNA is TGCAGTGCTACCGTGGGGGAGACCCATTACTTC. It yields the protein CSATVGETHYF.

This clonotype was detected many times. As DNA, the CDR3 is TGTGCCACCAGTGATCCCAACAGGACCAGGCGGTCTGGGGCCAACGTCCTGACTTTC. This codes for CATSDPNRTRRSGANVLTF. The genes are TRBV24-1 and TRBJ2-6; a possible D gene is TRBD1 (5 bases). The CDR3 runs 19 residues. The germline gives CDR1 KGHDR, CDR2 SFDVKD. The V and J ends lost 3 bases and 1 base respectively, with 18 bases between them.

This clonotype has ten or more counts. The chain carries TRBV12-5 and TRBJ2-1; D is possibly TRBD1 (6 bases). The CDR3 has 14 residues. The germline V and J ends were trimmed by 0 bases and 4 bases, with 7 bases remaining between them. CDR1 and CDR2 from the germline V gene are LGHNT and FRNRAP. In DNA, the CDR3 is TGTGCTAGTGGTTTGGTACAGGGATACAATGAGCAGTTCTTC. Translation gives CASGLVQGYNEQFF.

The CDR3 region has the DNA TGCAGTGCTAGGGGGCGCGGTAATGAAAAACTGTTTTTT. This encodes CSARGRGNEKLFF. The J gene is TRBJ1-4, the V gene TRBV20-1; possibly TRBD1 for D (5 bases). CDR3 length: 13 residues. Trimming pared 3 bases from V and 4 bases from J, leaving 9 bases between. CDR1 and CDR2 from the germline V gene are DFQATT and SNEGSKA (reference sequence).

With regard to this clonotype: A read error may be the cause here, since a much bigger clone is one base away. The rearrangement links TRBV2 to TRBJ2-7, with 7 nucleotides matching TRBD2. Germline lookup yields CDR1 SNHLY and CDR2 FYNNEI. The CDR3 contains 14 residues. CDR3 region: CASSQEGGNYEQCF. The CDR3 DNA reads TGTGCCAGCAGTCAAGAGGGAGGGAACTACGAGCAGTGCTTC. The whole variable domain, remainder taken from reference TRBV2 and TRBJ2-7, is EPEVTQTPSHQVTQMGQEVILRCVPISNHLYFYWYRQILGQKVEFLVSFYNNEISEKSEIFDDQFSVERPDGSNFTLKIRSTKLEDSAMYFCASSQEGGNYEQCFGPGTRLTVT.